A selection of T cell receptor beta chains follows, all from one sample in a study of blood T cell repertoires in COVID-19. Assay: immunoSEQ multiplex PCR; the TCRdb copy retains only in-frame clones and omits some. The data contain some 320,000 clones, roughly 90% of them singletons. Sample: PBMCs or T cells enriched from blood (not recorded which). These receptors all stem from a man in his fifties or sixties who had recovered from COVID-19. Each CDR3 is given with its conserved first and last residue. Fields, in order: J gene, D gene, clone size, V gene, CDR3 DNA, CDR3 protein. D genes are given only for firm matches. Some rows mark clone size as missing; the rest say once, few, many or name a class of expanded clone.

TRBJ2-2	TRBD2	NA	TRBV4-3	TGCGCCAGCAGCCAAGGGGGTAGCGGGAGTTCGGGATTTTCCGGGGAGCTGTTTTTT	CASSQGGSGSSGFSGELFF
TRBJ1-5	NA	NA	TRBV19	TGTGCCAGTAGAAATGGGGGGGATCAGCCCCAGCATTTT	CASRNGGDQPQHF
TRBJ1-5	TRBD1	NA	TRBV19	TGTGCCAGTAGCCCCCGGGGACAGGGGGCATGGCAGCCCCAGCATTTT	CASSPRGQGAWQPQHF
TRBJ2-3	TRBD2	NA	TRBV7-3	TGTGCCAGCAGCTTATCTAGCGGGGGAGGGTCAGATACGCAGTATTTT	CASSLSSGGGSDTQYF
TRBJ1-1	NA	NA	TRBV24-1	TGTGCCACCAGTGGGGGGCGGAGGAACACTGAAGCTTTCTTT	CATSGGRRNTEAFF
TRBJ1-1	NA	NA	TRBV3-1/TRBV3-2	TGTGCCAGCAGAAGGGGGGGAATAAACACTGAAGCTTTCTTT	CASRRGGINTEAFF
TRBJ1-3	NA	NA	TRBV9	TGTGCCAGCAGCGTACTGACAGGCTCTGGAAACACCATATATTTT	CASSVLTGSGNTIYF
TRBJ1-4	TRBD1	NA	TRBV6-2/TRBV6-3	TGTGCCAGCAGCAACAAACCAGGGGGCCGGAGGTATGAAAAACTGTTTTTT	CASSNKPGGRRYEKLFF
TRBJ2-3	NA	NA	TRBV5-1	TGCGCCAGCAGCTTCTCGGGAGATACGCAGTATTTT	CASSFSGDTQYF
TRBJ2-3	NA	NA	TRBV4-2	TGTGCCAGCAGCCAAGATCGAGCTAGCCCCGATACGCAGTATTTT	CASSQDRASPDTQYF
TRBJ2-1	NA	once	TRBV18	TGTGCCAGCTCACCACTTAGCGGAGCCTACAATGAGCAGTTCTTC	CASSPLSGAYNEQFF
TRBJ2-5	TRBD2	NA	TRBV5-1	TGCGCCAGCAGCTTGACTAGCGGGATCTCAGAGACCCAGTACTTC	CASSLTSGISETQYF
TRBJ1-2	NA	NA	TRBV7-2	TGTGCCAGCAGCTTAGGCCAGGGAAGTTTCTATGGCTACACCTTC	CASSLGQGSFYGYTF
TRBJ2-2	TRBD1	NA	TRBV18	TGTGCCAGCTCACCATTACAGGGGCAAACCGGGGAGCTGTTTTTT	CASSPLQGQTGELFF
TRBJ2-1	TRBD2	NA	TRBV6-2/TRBV6-3	TGTGCCAGCAGTACTCTAGCGGGAGGTTCTAATGAGCAGTTCTTC	CASSTLAGGSNEQFF
TRBJ1-5	NA	NA	TRBV21-1	TGTGCCAGCAGCAATGTGGGGGCCGTCTGCAATCAGCCCCAGCATTTT	CASSNVGAVCNQPQHF
TRBJ2-1	TRBD1	NA	TRBV7-2	TGTGCCAGCAGCTCGCAGGGGGCCCTGACCTACAATGAGCAGTTCTTC	CASSSQGALTYNEQFF
TRBJ2-3	TRBD2	NA	TRBV7-2	TGTGCCAGCAGCTTGGCGGGAGCGGTAGATACGCAGTATTTT	CASSLAGAVDTQYF
TRBJ2-2	NA	NA	TRBV5-1	TGCGCCAGCAGCTTCCTTAGCGCCGGGGAGCTGTTTTTT	CASSFLSAGELFF
TRBJ2-7	NA	few	TRBV5-1	TGCGCCAGCAGCCCCCGTGTGGGGGGACAGTTCGACGAGCAGTACTTC	CASSPRVGGQFDEQYF
TRBJ1-4	TRBD1	NA	TRBV9	TGTGCCAGCAGGTTCCGAACAGGGGGAATTTGGAATGAAAAACTGTTTTTT	CASRFRTGGIWNEKLFF
TRBJ1-6	TRBD1	NA	TRBV27	TGTGCCAGCAGTCCTCGCGGGACAGGGGGGAATTCACCCCTCCACTTT	CASSPRGTGGNSPLHF
TRBJ1-6	NA	NA	TRBV7-2	TGTGCCAGCAGCTTAGAATGGAGTGGAAACTCACCCCTCCACTTT	CASSLEWSGNSPLHF
TRBJ1-1	TRBD1	NA	TRBV20-1	TGCAGTGCGCGAGGACAGGGCGAAGCTTTCTTT	CSARGQGEAFF
TRBJ2-3	TRBD1	few	TRBV5-1	TGCGCCAGCAGCTTGGCGCGACAGGGGAGCACAGATACGCAGTATTTT	CASSLARQGSTDTQYF
TRBJ1-5	NA	NA	TRBV5-1	TGCGCCAGCAGATCCGGGACGGATGGGAGGCAGCCCCAGCATTTT	CASRSGTDGRQPQHF
TRBJ2-1	NA	NA	TRBV7-3	TGTGCCAGCAGCTTAAATCCGGGAGTAGTCTACAATGAGCAGTTCTTC	CASSLNPGVVYNEQFF
TRBJ1-4	NA	NA	TRBV20-1	TGCAGTGCTAGTCTCACCGCGGATTGGACTAATGAAAAACTGTTTTTT	CSASLTADWTNEKLFF
TRBJ1-2	TRBD1	NA	TRBV6-6	TGTGCCAGCAGAGGGACAGGGGAGGAATATGGCTACACCTTC	CASRGTGEEYGYTF
TRBJ1-2	TRBD1	NA	TRBV28	TGTGCCAGCAGTTTCGCGGACAGGGGAGGAGGCTACACCTTC	CASSFADRGGGYTF
TRBJ1-4	NA	NA	TRBV28	TGTGCCAGCGGAGGAATTGAAAAACTGTTTTTT	CASGGIEKLFF
TRBJ2-2	NA	NA	TRBV28	TGTGCCAGCAGTCCCACCCACAGTCGGAACACCGGGGAGCTGTTTTTT	CASSPTHSRNTGELFF
TRBJ1-2	NA	NA	TRBV9	TGTGCCAGCAGCCCGGAGATCCACTATGGCTACACCTTC	CASSPEIHYGYTF
TRBJ1-1	NA	NA	TRBV28	TGTGCCAGCAGTATAGACAGAAGTATGAACACTGAAGCTTTCTTT	CASSIDRSMNTEAFF
TRBJ2-7	TRBD1	NA	TRBV28	TGTGCCAGCAGTTTCCCCGGACAGGGAAACTACGAGCAGTACTTC	CASSFPGQGNYEQYF